Each of the 29 T cell receptor beta chains below was sequenced from the same sample in a study of blood T cell repertoires in COVID-19. The repertoire was sequenced with immunoSEQ multiplex PCR; TCRdb's copy has only in-frame clones and lacks some. The table records approximately 300,000 clones, 80% to 90% of them present only once. The sequenced material came from peripheral blood. These receptors were taken from a woman aged 50 to 60 with acute or convalescent COVID-19.

The chain recombines TRBV5-6 with TRBJ1-3, with 8 bases fitting TRBD1. This CDR3 is 14 amino acids long. The V gene's germline CDR1 is SGHDT and CDR2 YYEEEE. V shed 2 bases, J shed 10 bases, and the junction held 8 bases outside the gene matches. DNA for the CDR3: TGTGCCAGCAGCTTCCGACAGGGGTACTTTACCATATATTTT. Its protein is CASSFRQGYFTIYF.

CDR3 sequence reads: CASQRGQDSPLHF. The CDR3 DNA is TGTGCCAGCCAAAGGGGACAGGATTCACCCCTCCACTTT. The chain combines TRBV25-1 with TRBJ1-6; TRBD1 aligns across 8 bases. CDR3 size: 13 residues. After removal of 8 bases from V and 8 bases from J, the junction contained 5 bases not matched to a gene. Germline CDR1 reads MGHDK; CDR2 reads SYGVNS.

This clone was found a few times. The chain recombines TRBV30 with TRBJ2-7; no clear D gene. CDR1 is GTSNPN, CDR2 SVGIG, per germline (reference sequence). This CDR3 is 13 amino acids long. The germline V and J ends were trimmed by 0 bases and 3 bases, with 9 bases remaining between them. The CDR3 loop reads CAWSVHPDYEQYF. CDR3 DNA sequence: TGTGCCTGGAGTGTCCATCCAGACTACGAGCAGTACTTC.

This clone is a singleton in its sample. This rearrangement joins TRBV7-6 to TRBJ2-7; D is possibly TRBD2 (5 bases). V lost 4 bases to trimming and J lost 12 bases, with 13 bases between them. Germline values: CDR1 SGHVS, CDR2 FNYEAQ. The CDR3 length is 11 residues. DNA for the CDR3: TGTGCCAGCAGCTCCCATGGGAGACCGTACTTC. Protein sequence: CASSSHGRPYF.

This clone was observed once. This chain joins TRBV6-2 or TRBV6-3 and TRBJ1-4; D is unclear. CDR1 is MNHEY, CDR2 SVGEGT, per germline. Trimming cost V 2 bases and J 4 bases, with 8 bases left between them. The CDR3 spans 14 residues. CDR3 sequence (DNA): TGTGCCAGCAGTTACGCCAGATATAATGAAAAACTGTTTTTT. It encodes CASSYARYNEKLFF.

With respect to this clone: Different DNA sequences within this sample yield the same CDR3. The chain's CDR3 is CASSSGDGNTIYF. The DNA of the CDR3 is TGCGCCAGCAGCTCCGGGGATGGAAACACCATATATTTT. The V gene is TRBV5-1, the J gene TRBJ1-3; D is unclear. Germline CDR1 is SGHRS and CDR2 is YFSETQ. Trimming removed 3 bases at V and 3 bases at J, with 7 bases between. The CDR3 loop spans 13 amino acids. Full variable domain (missing parts from reference TRBV5-1 and TRBJ1-3): KAGVTQTPRYLIKTRGQQVTLSCSPISGHRSVSWYQQTPGQGLQFLFEYFSETQRNKGNFPGRFSGRQFSNSRSEMNVSTLELGDSALYLCASSSGDGNTIYFGEGSWLTVV.

V usage is TRBV5-6 and J usage is TRBJ2-1; D gene ambiguous. In germline, CDR1 is SGHDT, CDR2 YYEEEE. The CDR3 length is 11 residues. The V and J ends lost 0 bases and 9 bases respectively, with 4 bases between them. CDR3 amino acids: CASSLGSEQFF. In nucleotides, the CDR3 is TGTGCCAGCAGCTTGGGTAGTGAGCAGTTCTTC.

This chain joins TRBV27 and TRBJ1-6; 9 nucleotides agree with TRBD1. Germline V CDR1 and CDR2: MNHEY, SMNVEV (reference sequence). Trimming at V came to 4 bases and at J to 9 bases, leaving 4 bases not matched to a gene. The CDR3 totals 14 residues. As DNA, the CDR3 is TGTGCCAGCAGTTCCACAGGGGGCCTTTCACCCCTCCACTTT. It encodes CASSSTGGLSPLHF.

Here the CDR3 DNA reads TGCGCCAGCAGCCAAGGTATAGCTCTCAATGAGCAGTTCTTC. Translation gives CASSQGIALNEQFF. This chain joins TRBV4-1 and TRBJ2-1; D is uncertain. Germline V gene sequence: CDR1 MGHRA, CDR2 YSYEKL. The V gene lost 1 base and the J gene lost 6 bases, with 10 bases spanning the gap. CDR3 size: 14 residues.

The sample holds a few counts of this clone. The chain is built from TRBV11-1 and TRBJ1-2; no clear D gene. The CDR3 covers 14 residues. V lost 5 bases and J lost 6, with 16 bases in between. Germline lookup yields CDR1 SGHAT and CDR2 FQDESV (reference sequence). CDR3 DNA: TGTGCCAGCAGCCCGGACTTAGGTCCTCATGGCTACACCTTC. Translating it yields CASSPDLGPHGYTF.

The chain recombines TRBV5-1 with TRBJ2-2; D is perhaps TRBD2 (5 bases). Germline V gene sequence: CDR1 SGHRS, CDR2 YFSETQ. This CDR3 region has 16 residues. Trimming took off 0 bases at V and 8 bases at J, with 17 bases between the two ends. The CDR3 DNA reads as TGCGCCAGCAGCTTGGGGGTCGCGAGGGAAGGAGGGGAGCTGTTTTTT. Protein sequence: CASSLGVAREGGELFF.

This clone was found once. The chain employs TRBV24-1 and TRBJ1-5; D unclear. Germline CDR1 is KGHDR and CDR2 is SFDVKD. Trimming pared 7 bases from V and 3 bases from J, leaving 24 bases between. CDR3 length: 18 residues. The CDR3 DNA reads TGTGCCACCAGCGGACCGTCCGGAGGAAGGGCCGCCAATCAGCCCCAGCATTTT. It specifies CATSGPSGGRAANQPQHF.

Here the CDR3 DNA reads TGTGCCAGCAGCTTAGAACGGGACTCCTACGAGCAGTACTTC. Protein product: CASSLERDSYEQYF. The chain has TRBV7-2 and TRBJ2-7, with D possibly matching TRBD2 (5 bases). Trimming cost V 1 base and J 0 bases, with 7 bases left between them. This CDR3 spans 14 amino acids. Germline V CDR1 and CDR2: SGHTA, FQGNSA.

The J gene is TRBJ1-5, the V gene TRBV24-1; TRBD1 might be the D (5 bases). The germline V gene has CDR1 KGHDR and CDR2 SFDVKD. The V and J ends lost 5 bases and 6 bases respectively, with 10 bases between them. This CDR3 has 13 amino acids. The CDR3 DNA sequence: TGTGCCACCAGTGCAAGGGGAAGTCAGCCCCAGCATTTT. Encoded protein: CATSARGSQPQHF.

The V call is TRBV9, the J call TRBJ1-4, with TRBD1 as a possible D gene (6 bases). With 7 bases removed from V and 6 bases from J, the gap between germline ends came to 16 bases. Germline CDR1 and CDR2: SGDLS and YYNGEE. The CDR3 covers 14 residues. The CDR3, as DNA: TGTGCCAGCGCCCGACAGGCAAAAGATGAAAAACTGTTTTTT. Protein product: CASARQAKDEKLFF.

V is TRBV6-6 and J is TRBJ2-2, with 9 nucleotides matching TRBD2. V was clipped by 5 bases and J by 3 bases; unmatched bases: 7. The V gene's germline CDR1 is MNHNY and CDR2 SVGAGI (reference sequence). The CDR3 consists of 16 residues. This CDR3 is CASSPAVAGDTGELFF. The CDR3 nucleotides are TGTGCCAGCAGTCCCGCGGTAGCGGGGGACACCGGGGAGCTGTTTTTT.

This clone was observed a single time. J is TRBJ2-7 and V is TRBV10-3; no clear D gene. The germline V gene has CDR1 ENHRY and CDR2 SYGVKD. V lost 2 bases, J lost 4 bases, and 6 bases lay in between. The CDR3 extends over 12 amino acids. As DNA, the CDR3 is TGTGCCATCAGTGAGATGAGTTACGAGCAGTACTTC. Protein product: CAISEMSYEQYF.

This sequence joins TRBV2 and TRBJ1-1; 8 nucleotides agree with TRBD1. V gave up 6 bases and J gave up 11 bases; unmatched junction bases: 2. Per germline, CDR1 SNHLY and CDR2 FYNNEI. This CDR3 comprises 10 residues. CDR3 nucleotides: TGTGCCAGCAGGACAGGGGCCGCTTTCTTT. As protein: CASRTGAAFF.

This clone showed up just a few times. The V and J genes are TRBV7-2 and TRBJ1-6, with 7 nucleotides matching TRBD1. Germline V gene sequence: CDR1 SGHTA, CDR2 FQGNSA. The J segment lost 6 bases and the V segment lost 1 base, leaving 3 bases of the junction unmatched. This CDR3 is built from 15 residues. CDR3 residues: CASSLGRGFNSPLHF. The DNA of the CDR3 is TGTGCCAGCAGCTTAGGCAGGGGGTTTAATTCACCCCTCCACTTT.

This rearrangement joins TRBV5-5 to TRBJ1-4; D gene uncertain. V lost 0 bases and J 0 bases, leaving 9 bases between the germline ends. This CDR3 has 16 residues. Germline CDR1 and CDR2: SGHKS and YYEKEE (reference sequence). The CDR3 coding sequence is TGTGCCAGCAGCTTGGGGTGGGCCGCAACTAATGAAAAACTGTTTTTT. Residues: CASSLGWAATNEKLFF.

Here the CDR3 reads CASSPAVAGELQYF. The CDR3 region has the DNA TGTGCCAGCTCACCAGCAGTAGCGGGAGAGCTGCAGTACTTC. This chain connects TRBV18 to TRBJ2-7; TRBD2 aligns across 9 bases. J lost 9 bases, V lost 2 bases, and 8 bases had no gene match. Germline lookup yields CDR1 KGHSH and CDR2 LQKENI. The CDR3 contains 14 residues. Combining the CDR3 with reference TRBV18 and TRBJ2-7 gives the whole variable domain NAGVMQNPRHLVRRRGQEARLRCSPMKGHSHVYWYRQLPEEGLKFMVYLQKENIIDESGMPKERFSAEFPKEGPSILRIQQVVRGDSAAYFCASSPAVAGELQYFGPGTRLTVT.

CDR3 loop: CASSENRDRYLFF. CDR3 coding DNA: TGTGCCAGCAGTGAAAACCGGGACAGGTACCTGTTCTTC. The chain recombines TRBV6-1 with TRBJ2-1; 8 bases are shared with TRBD1. Germline-derived CDR1 and CDR2 are MNHNS and SASEGT. This CDR3 has 13 residues. Unmatched junction bases numbered 9, after V lost 2 bases and J lost 15 bases.

CDR3 protein: CATSPRGVAKNIQYF. CDR3 DNA: TGTGCCACCTCCCCCCGGGGGGTCGCCAAAAACATTCAGTACTTC. V usage is TRBV19 and J usage is TRBJ2-4, with 7 bases lining up with TRBD2. The trim removed 10 bases at V and 1 base at J, leaving 10 bases unmatched. Germline loops: CDR1 LNHDA, CDR2 SQIVND (reference sequence). The CDR3 extends over 15 amino acids. Full variable domain (rest looked up from reference TRBV19 and TRBJ2-4): DGGITQSPKYLFRKEGQNVTLSCEQNLNHDAMYWYRQDPGQGLRLIYYSQIVNDFQKGDIAEGYSVSREKKESFPLTVTSAQKNPTAFYLCATSPRGVAKNIQYFGAGTRLSVL.

The chain uses TRBV18 and TRBJ2-7, with D perhaps matching TRBD1 (6 bases). Germline loops: CDR1 KGHSH, CDR2 LQKENI. The V end was cut by 0 bases, the J end by 3 bases, with 12 bases between. The CDR3 runs 15 residues. This chain's CDR3 is CASSPPSNRVYEQYF. For the CDR3, the DNA is TGTGCCAGCTCACCACCATCTAACAGGGTCTACGAGCAGTACTTC.

The rearrangement joins TRBV28 to TRBJ2-7; 9 bases agree with TRBD1. CDR1 MDHEN and CDR2 SYDVKM come from the germline V gene. The V gene end was trimmed by 2 bases and the J gene end by 4 bases; junction bases not matched to a gene: 9. CDR3 length: 16 residues. The CDR3 loop reads CASSLGGGQGIYEQYF. The CDR3 coding sequence is TGTGCCAGCAGTTTAGGGGGAGGACAGGGGATATACGAGCAGTACTTC.

V and J are TRBV6-5 and TRBJ2-7, with TRBD1 matching over 9 bases. CDR3 size: 15 residues. Germline V gene sequence: CDR1 MNHEY, CDR2 SVGAGI. J gave up 6 bases and V 6 bases, and 12 bases lay outside the gene matches. Here the CDR3 DNA reads TGTGCCAGCAGCCCGAGGGGGGACAGGGTGGGCGAGCAGTACTTC. Protein sequence: CASSPRGDRVGEQYF.

V usage is TRBV11-2 and J usage is TRBJ1-1, with 12 bases fitting TRBD1. This CDR3 comprises 15 residues. The ends lost 5 bases at V and 5 bases at J; junction bases unmatched: 6. Per the germline V gene, CDR1 is SGHAT and CDR2 is FQNNGV. The CDR3 sequence is CASSLGTGGHTEAFF. CDR3 nucleotides: TGTGCCAGCAGCCTCGGGACAGGGGGCCATACTGAAGCTTTCTTT.

The chain links TRBV24-1 to TRBJ1-2; D may be TRBD1 (5 bases). The CDR3 loop spans 14 amino acids. Trimming stripped 2 bases from V and 7 bases from J, with 13 bases between. Germline CDR1 reads KGHDR; CDR2 reads SFDVKD. CDR3 nucleotide sequence: TGTGCCACCAGTGATTCCCGGGACTTGGCTGGCTACACCTTC. This gives the protein CATSDSRDLAGYTF.

This chain links TRBV5-1 with TRBJ1-4; the D is unclear. The V and J ends lost 0 bases and 5 bases respectively, with 11 bases between them. This CDR3 is built from 15 residues. Germline assignment: CDR1 SGHRS and CDR2 YFSETQ. CDR3 protein: CASSLVEGLNEKLFF. CDR3 sequence (DNA): TGCGCCAGCAGCTTGGTTGAAGGACTCAATGAAAAACTGTTTTTT.